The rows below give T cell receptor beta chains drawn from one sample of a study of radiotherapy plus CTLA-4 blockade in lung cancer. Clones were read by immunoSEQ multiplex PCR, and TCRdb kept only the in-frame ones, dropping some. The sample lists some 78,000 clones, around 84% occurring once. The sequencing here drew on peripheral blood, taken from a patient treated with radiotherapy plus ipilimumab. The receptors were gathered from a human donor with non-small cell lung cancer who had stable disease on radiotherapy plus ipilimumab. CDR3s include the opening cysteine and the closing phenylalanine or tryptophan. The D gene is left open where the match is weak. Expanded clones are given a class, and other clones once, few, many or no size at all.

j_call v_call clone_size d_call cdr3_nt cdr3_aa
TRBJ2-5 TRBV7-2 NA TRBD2 TGTGCCAGCGGGACTAGGGGCGAGACCCAGTACTTC CASGTRGETQYF
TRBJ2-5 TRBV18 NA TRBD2 TGTGCCAGCTCCACCCTAGCGGGGAGGGAGACCCAGTACTTC CASSTLAGRETQYF
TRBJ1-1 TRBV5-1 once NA TGCGCCAGCAGCTTGGTGGGGGGCGGGAACACTGAAGCTTTCTTT CASSLVGGGNTEAFF
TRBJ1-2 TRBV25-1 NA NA TGTGCCAGCAGCGTCCTGGACGGCGTGGGCTACACCTTC CASSVLDGVGYTF
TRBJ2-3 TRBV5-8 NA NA TGTGCCAGCAGCTTGGGGCGGGCAGGACGCACAGATACGCAGTATTTT CASSLGRAGRTDTQYF
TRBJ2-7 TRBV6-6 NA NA TGTGCCAGCAGCCAAACCTACGAGCAGTACTTC CASSQTYEQYF
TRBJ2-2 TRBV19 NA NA TGTGCCAGTAGTGGTCTCGGTCGGTCCGGGGAGCTGTTTTTT CASSGLGRSGELFF
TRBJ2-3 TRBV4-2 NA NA TGTGCCAGCAGCCAACGGGCTGGCACAGATACGCAGTATTTT CASSQRAGTDTQYF
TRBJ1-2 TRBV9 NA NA TGTGCCAGCAGCCTAGCCGGGGAAGTGGGCTACACCTTC CASSLAGEVGYTF
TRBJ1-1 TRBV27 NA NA TGTGCCAGCAGGGGACGGGGGGCTGAAGCTTTCTTT CASRGRGAEAFF
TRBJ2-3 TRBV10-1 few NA TGCGCCAGCAGTGAGGGTCTGACAGATACGCAGTATTTT CASSEGLTDTQYF
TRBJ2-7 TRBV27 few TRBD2 TGTGCCAGCTGGCAAGCGGGAGGGCCCAACGAGCAGTACTTC CASWQAGGPNEQYF
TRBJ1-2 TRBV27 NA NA TGTGCCATCAAGGGGGTTTATGGCTACACCTTC CAIKGVYGYTF
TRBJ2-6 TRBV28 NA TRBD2 TGTGCCAGCAGTTCAGCGGGACGGAACTCTGGGGCCAACGTCCTGACTTTC CASSSAGRNSGANVLTF
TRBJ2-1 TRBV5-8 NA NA TGTGCCAGCGAACCACCCGTCTCCGATGAGCAGTTCTTC CASEPPVSDEQFF
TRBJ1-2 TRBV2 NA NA TGTGCCAGCACCATGCAGGACTATGGCTACACCTTC CASTMQDYGYTF
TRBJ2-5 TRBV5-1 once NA TGCGCCAGCAGGTACTTTCCCGGGACATCCAAAGAGACCCAGTACTTC CASRYFPGTSKETQYF
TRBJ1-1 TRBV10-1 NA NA TGCGCCAGCAGTGTTGACAAGAACACTGAAGCTTTCTTT CASSVDKNTEAFF
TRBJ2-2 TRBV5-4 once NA TGTGCCAGCAGCATCCGGCCGTCCTTGAACACCGGGGAGCTGTTTTTT CASSIRPSLNTGELFF
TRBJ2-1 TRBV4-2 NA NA TGTGCCAGCAGCCAAGCGGCGGCGGGGTTCCTTACCTACAATGAGCAGTTCTTC CASSQAAAGFLTYNEQFF
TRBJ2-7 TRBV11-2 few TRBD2 TGTGCCAGCAGCTTAGCTGGACTAGCAGACGAGCAGTACTTC CASSLAGLADEQYF
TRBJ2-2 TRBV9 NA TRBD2 TGTGCCAGCAGCTCTAGCGGGGGGTCAAACACCGGGGAGCTGTTTTTT CASSSSGGSNTGELFF
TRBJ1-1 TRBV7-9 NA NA TGTGCCAGCAATCGGGGTGACACTGAAGCTTTCTTT CASNRGDTEAFF
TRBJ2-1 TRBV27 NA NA TGTGCCAGCAGTACATACAGGGCCCGCTCCTACAATGAGCAGTTCTTC CASSTYRARSYNEQFF
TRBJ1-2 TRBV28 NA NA TGTGCCAGCAGTTTGAGGACGCACTATGGCTACACCTTC CASSLRTHYGYTF
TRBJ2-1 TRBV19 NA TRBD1 TGTGCCAGTAGTAAATCTAGGGGGCACTCCTACAATGAGCAGTTCTTC CASSKSRGHSYNEQFF
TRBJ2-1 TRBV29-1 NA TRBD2 TGCAGCGTGAGGGAGACTAGCGGCAACAATGAGCAGTTCTTC CSVRETSGNNEQFF
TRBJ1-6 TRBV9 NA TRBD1 TGTGCCAGCAGCGTCGACCCGGGACAGTATAATTCACCCCTCCACTTT CASSVDPGQYNSPLHF